This record covers a single T cell receptor (beta chain). In germline, CDR1 is PRHDT, CDR2 FYEKMQ (reference sequence). V was pared by 2 bases and J by 3 bases, with 7 bases of the junction left unmatched. CDR3 length equals 16 residues. The source of the sample is a study of shared clonotypes between healthy human individuals. TCRdb's table, derived via immunoSEQ multiplex PCR, lists solely in-frame clones and lacks some. The repertoire includes about 1,500,000 clones, roughly 97% of them detected once, and approximately 1.2% sits in the top ten. What was sequenced was naive CD4+ T cells sorted from blood. Regarding subset: CD45RA+ positively selected. The receptor comes from a man under 40 in good health. This sequence joins TRBV13 and TRBJ2-1, with 7 bases lining up with TRBD2. For the CDR3, the DNA is TGTGCCAGCAGCTTATTCCGTCTAGCGGACTACAATGAGCAGTTCTTC. Its translation is CASSLFRLADYNEQFF.